The 3 T cell receptor beta chains below were found in one sample sequenced in a study of T cell changes during pregnancy in multiple sclerosis. Assay: immunoSEQ multiplex PCR; the TCRdb copy retains only in-frame clones and omits some. The sample holds about 110,000 clones; just under 95% are singletons and the top ten take less than 2%. Sequenced material: peripheral blood, taken after pregnancy. The receptors come from a female donor with multiple sclerosis, enrolled in a pregnancy study.

V gene TRBV6-1 combines with J gene TRBJ2-1; 8 bases are shared with TRBD2. CDR3 length equals 16 residues. Trimming removed 4 bases from V and 7 bases from J; junction bases left unmatched: 12. The germline CDR1 and CDR2 sequences are MNHNS and SASEGT. Written as DNA, the CDR3 is TGTGCCAGCAGTGCCCGCCTTGGACTAGCCGGGAATGAGCAGTTCTTC. This translates into CASSARLGLAGNEQFF.

This clone was counted a single time. This chain uses TRBV2 with TRBJ1-4; no definite D call. The CDR3 extends over 13 amino acids. Trimming removed 8 bases from V and 3 bases from J, with 10 bases in between. Germline CDR1 and CDR2: SNHLY and FYNNEI. CDR3 sequence: CASVTDSNEKLFF. In DNA, the CDR3 is TGTGCCAGCGTGACGGACTCTAATGAAAAACTGTTTTTT.

V is TRBV7-8 and J is TRBJ2-7, with 9 bases that match TRBD1. The CDR3 extends over 17 amino acids. With V trimmed by 1 base and J by 2 bases, 9 bases remained unmatched. Germline CDR1 is SGHVS and CDR2 is FQNEAQ. This CDR3 reads CASSLGLGTGIPYEQYF. The CDR3 nucleotides read TGTGCCAGCAGCTTAGGTTTGGGGACAGGGATTCCCTACGAGCAGTACTTC.